This TCR beta chain was identified during a study of shared T cell receptors in the human thymus. Sequenced by immunoSEQ multiplex PCR; TCRdb stores in-frame clones only, minus some. The sample includes about 610,000 clones, roughly 90% of them seen just once. The CDR3 is made up of 15 amino acids. Germline lookup yields CDR1 KGHSH and CDR2 LQKENI. V was trimmed by 2 bases and J by 5 bases, leaving 13 bases between them. This sample was also put to use in a study of human thymus T cells. That work contributes: Resected material from corrective heart surgery provided the thymus tissue analysed.

This clonotype was sampled from a boy younger than two with a congenital heart defect. V gene TRBV18 combines with J gene TRBJ1-5; D gene uncertain. The sequencing input was thymocytes. The CDR3, as DNA: TGTGCCAGCTCACCAAACAGCCTGCAGGATCAGCCCCAGCATTTT. Its translation is CASSPNSLQDQPQHF.